This T cell receptor (beta chain) derives from a study of blood T cells in healthy people across ages. With a J-beta primer mix and a sample-barcoded 5' primer, a second PCR ran about 6 to 11 cycles. Paired-end reads containing CDR3 totaled no fewer than 2.5 million for each sample. In TCRdb, the 5' RACE reads were re-called with MiXCR into one record per CDR3 protein. The table shows under 2,000,000 distinct CDR3 sequences, with less than 50% occurring only once. CDR1 is SGDLS and CDR2 is YYNGEE in the germline V gene. V lost 4 bases and J 1 base, leaving 12 bases between the germline ends. The CDR3 contains 14 residues.

The TCR comes from a woman aged 35 to 49 in good health. Sequenced input: blood. The chain is built from TRBV9 and TRBJ2-7; D gene ambiguous. The chain's CDR3 is CASSPSSVSYEQYF. In DNA form, the CDR3 reads TGTGCCAGCAGCCCCTCAAGCGTTTCCTACGAGCAGTACTTC.